This T cell receptor (beta chain) appears in the sequencing data of a study of blood T cell repertoires in COVID-19. Study-level background: Material from acute and convalescent COVID-19 was sourced from the United States, Italy and Spain. Sample material is recorded as cDNA or gDNA derived from T cells, B-cell-depleted T cells, or PBMCs.

Trimming removed 7 bases from V and 7 bases from J; junction bases left unmatched: 16. This CDR3 is 17 amino acids long. The germline gives CDR1 MDHEN, CDR2 SYDVKM. Generated by immunoSEQ multiplex PCR, the TCRdb table keeps only in-frame clones and is missing some. The sample contains fewer than 200,000 clones, roughly 88% of which appear only once. This chain connects TRBV28 to TRBJ1-5; TRBD1 aligns across 10 bases. The sample consisted of PBMCs or T cells enriched from blood (not recorded which). The source is a man between 45 and 60 years old who had recovered from COVID-19. CDR3 amino acids: CASMTGGLVGRDQPQHF. The CDR3 DNA reads TGTGCCAGCATGACAGGGGGCTTGGTGGGTCGGGACCAGCCCCAGCATTTT.